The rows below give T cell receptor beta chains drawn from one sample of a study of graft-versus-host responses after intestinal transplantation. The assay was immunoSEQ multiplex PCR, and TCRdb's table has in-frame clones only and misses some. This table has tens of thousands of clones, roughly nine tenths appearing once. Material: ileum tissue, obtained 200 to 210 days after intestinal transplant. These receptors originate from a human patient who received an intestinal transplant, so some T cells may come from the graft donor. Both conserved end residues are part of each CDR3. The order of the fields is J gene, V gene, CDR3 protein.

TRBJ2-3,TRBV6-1,CASSEVGRDTQYF
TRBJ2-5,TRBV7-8,CASSHQETQYF
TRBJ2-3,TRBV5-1,CASSPGFGPPTDTQYF
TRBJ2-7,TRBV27,CASRGQGSYEQYF
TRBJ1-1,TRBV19,CASIPIQGAGTEAFF
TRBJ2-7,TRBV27,CASSRRGGPDEQYF
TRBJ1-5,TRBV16,CASSQSQGAEQPQHF
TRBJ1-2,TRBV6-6,CASSYVGQGGYGYTF
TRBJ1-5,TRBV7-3,CASSLNPGQPQHF
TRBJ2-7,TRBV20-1,CSARDMYEQYF
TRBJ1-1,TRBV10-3,CAIRDGGGRSTEAFF
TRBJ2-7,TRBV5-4,CASSLGTNEQYF
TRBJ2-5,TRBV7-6,CASSLIRGEETQYF